One and the same sample provided the 9 T cell receptor beta chains below, sequenced in a study of a mutant IDH1 vaccine in newly diagnosed glioma. Time point defined: week 23, last vaccination. Vaccination comprised doses that each held 300 ug of mutant IDH1 20-mer peptide, plus topical imiquimod. Using immunoSEQ multiplex PCR, the repertoire was profiled, and TCRdb retains in-frame clones only, with some absent. The table records tens of thousands of clones, around 76% of them present only once. The antigens of these receptors remain unknown. Source: PBMCs, taken from a glioma patient whose treatment included an IDH1 peptide vaccine. The origin of the receptors is a man aged 45-65 years with glioma.

The V call is TRBV2, the J call TRBJ2-7; a possible D gene is TRBD1 (5 bases). The germline V gene encodes CDR1 SNHLY and CDR2 FYNNEI. Trimming took 7 bases from V and 0 from J, leaving 10 bases between them. This CDR3 region has 13 residues. The chain's CDR3 is CASKGLSSYEQYF. The CDR3, as DNA: TGTGCCAGCAAGGGGTTAAGCTCCTACGAGCAGTACTTC.

V usage is TRBV5-6 and J usage is TRBJ1-1; the D is unclear. CDR3 length: 14 residues. The germline gives CDR1 SGHDT, CDR2 YYEEEE. V was shortened by 7 bases and J by 4 bases, with 17 bases between the two germline ends. The CDR3 reads CASGSQRVTTEAFF. The CDR3 DNA is TGTGCCAGCGGATCCCAGCGGGTGACCACTGAAGCTTTCTTT.

V gene TRBV10-2 combines with J gene TRBJ1-3, with no clear D. The CDR3 runs to 13 residues. Trimming cost V 2 bases and J 0 bases, with 2 bases left between them. CDR1 and CDR2 from the germline V gene are WSHSY and SAAADI. The CDR3 sequence is CASSEASGNTIYF. CDR3 bases: TGCGCCAGCAGTGAGGCCTCTGGAAACACCATATATTTT.

This chain uses TRBV5-4 with TRBJ2-1; weak D call: TRBD1 (5 bases). With 0 bases removed from V and 2 bases from J, the gap between germline ends came to 12 bases. There are 16 residues in the CDR3. The V gene's germline CDR1 is SGHNT and CDR2 YYREEE (reference sequence). This CDR3 reads CASSLEGQGAYNEQFF. For the CDR3, the DNA is TGTGCCAGCAGCTTGGAAGGTCAGGGTGCCTACAATGAGCAGTTCTTC.

The chain's CDR3 is CASSESSTDTQYF. CDR3 nucleotide sequence: TGCGCCAGCAGTGAGTCTAGCACAGATACGCAGTATTTT. The chain combines TRBV10-1 with TRBJ2-3, with D uncertain. CDR1 WNHNN and CDR2 SYGVQD come from the germline V gene (reference sequence). CDR3 size: 13 residues. V was clipped by 0 bases and J by 0 bases, with 1 base between them.

V and J are TRBV29-1 and TRBJ1-2; 7 nucleotides line up with TRBD1. The germline V gene has CDR1 SQVTM and CDR2 ANQGSEA. With 2 bases clipped from V and 5 bases from J, the junction kept 8 bases outside the gene matches. CDR3 length: 14 amino acids. The CDR3 is CSVEFPGGVYGYTF. Here the CDR3 DNA reads TGCAGCGTTGAATTCCCAGGGGGGGTTTATGGCTACACCTTC.

This rearrangement joins TRBV19 to TRBJ1-5; D gene unclear. CDR1 LNHDA and CDR2 SQIVND come from the germline V gene (reference sequence). Trimming shortened V by 7 bases and J by 2 bases, and 9 bases separated the two germline ends. The CDR3 loop spans 13 amino acids. The CDR3: CASTRTGNQPQHF. The CDR3 DNA sequence: TGTGCCAGTACCCGGACGGGCAATCAGCCCCAGCATTTT.

The rearrangement joins TRBV10-3 to TRBJ1-1, with 7 bases aligning to TRBD1. V was pared by 10 bases and J by 1 base, with 6 bases of the junction left unmatched. CDR3 length: 13 residues. Germline CDR1 is ENHRY and CDR2 is SYGVKD. CDR3 loop: CATRQGGNTEAFF. CDR3 nucleotides: TGTGCCACCAGGCAGGGGGGGAACACTGAAGCTTTCTTT.

This clone has just a few counts. The chain carries TRBV29-1 and TRBJ1-1, with unresolved D. This CDR3 is 12 amino acids long. V was cut by 7 bases and J by 3 bases, with 12 bases left in between. CDR1 is SQVTM and CDR2 is ANQGSEA in the germline V gene. The CDR3 DNA sequence: TGCAGCGCGTACTATGGATACACTGAAGCTTTCTTT. Its translation: CSAYYGYTEAFF. Complete variable domain (other parts from reference TRBV29-1 and TRBJ1-1): SAVISQKPSRDICQRGTSLTIQCQVDSQVTMMFWYRQQPGQSLTLIATANQGSEATYESGFVIDKFPISRPNLTFSTLTVSNMSPEDSSIYLCSAYYGYTEAFFGQGTRLTVV.